The 20 T cell receptor beta chains below come from one sample, sequenced in a study of shared clonotypes between healthy human individuals. Method: immunoSEQ multiplex PCR; TCRdb's copy keeps in-frame clones and lacks some. The repertoire holds around 2.3 million clones, with more than 90% as singletons. The sequenced material came from naive CD4+ T cells sorted from blood. The subset here: CD45RA+ positively selected. The source of these receptors is a man between 18 and 35 years old in good health.

As for this clone: The sample contains more than one DNA sequence encoding this CDR3. This sequence joins TRBV19 and TRBJ1-2; 7 positions match TRBD1. The ends lost 6 bases at V and 2 bases at J; junction bases unmatched: 9. The CDR3 has 15 amino acids. CDR1 and CDR2 from the germline V gene are LNHDA and SQIVND (reference sequence). For the CDR3, the DNA is TGTGCCAGTAGGGAGCCGGGACAGAAGAACTATGGCTACACCTTC. Protein product: CASREPGQKNYGYTF.

The sample holds one count of this clone. This sequence joins TRBV9 and TRBJ2-1; 11 nucleotides agree with TRBD1. The CDR3 contains 16 residues. V lost 0 bases to trimming and J lost 4 bases; unmatched junction nucleotides: 3. CDR1 and CDR2 (germline): SGDLS, YYNGEE. DNA for the CDR3: TGTGCCAGCAGCGTAGGGACAGGGGGCGGGTACAATGAGCAGTTCTTC. The encoded protein is CASSVGTGGGYNEQFF.

With regard to this clone: The same CDR3 also results from other DNA sequences found in this sample. The chain recombines TRBV5-1 with TRBJ1-1; tentative D call: TRBD1 (5 bases). Trimming stripped 1 base from V and 4 bases from J, with 8 bases between. This CDR3 spans 13 amino acids. In germline, CDR1 is SGHRS, CDR2 YFSETQ. The CDR3 bases are TGCGCCAGCAGCTTGAGCGGGGGCACTGAAGCTTTCTTT. Protein sequence: CASSLSGGTEAFF.

The chain recombines TRBV7-9 with TRBJ2-5, with D hard to call. Germline V gene sequence: CDR1 SEHNR, CDR2 FQNEAQ (reference sequence). V lost 4 bases, J lost 5 bases, and 8 bases lay in between. This CDR3 has 12 amino acids. Written as DNA, the CDR3 is TGTGCCAGCAGCTCACTCGTGGAGACCCAGTACTTC. It codes for CASSSLVETQYF.

This clone occurred once. The rearrangement links TRBV30 to TRBJ2-1; TRBD2 matches at 12 bases. After removal of 0 bases from V and 9 bases from J, the junction contained 9 bases not matched to a gene. The CDR3 contains 16 residues. Per germline, CDR1 GTSNPN and CDR2 SVGIG (reference sequence). DNA for the CDR3: TGTGCCTGGAGTGTCCCTGGACTAGCGGGGTATCTTGAGCAGTTCTTC. This translates into CAWSVPGLAGYLEQFF.

Concerning this clone itself: This sample also contains other DNA sequences that code for the same CDR3. The chain employs TRBV6-1 and TRBJ1-2, with D unclear. Germline values: CDR1 MNHNS, CDR2 SASEGT. The CDR3 is made up of 13 amino acids. Deletions cut 3 bases from V and 2 bases from J, with 7 bases between. Written as DNA, the CDR3 is TGTGCCAGCAGTGACGTAGGGAACTATGGCTACACCTTC. Encoded protein: CASSDVGNYGYTF.

This clone is a singleton in its sample. The V call is TRBV4-3, the J call TRBJ2-2, with 9 bases aligning to TRBD2. The V gene end was trimmed by 4 bases and the J gene end by 1 base; junction bases not matched to a gene: 4. The CDR3 totals 16 residues. CDR1 and CDR2 from the germline V gene are LGHNA and YSLEER. The CDR3 is CASSRASGMNTGELFF. CDR3 sequence (DNA): TGCGCCAGCAGCCGAGCTAGCGGGATGAACACCGGGGAGCTGTTTTTT.

This clone occurred once. The rearrangement joins TRBV6-1 to TRBJ1-5; no clear D. CDR1 is MNHNS, CDR2 SASEGT, per germline. With 1 base removed from V and 7 bases from J, the gap between germline ends came to 14 bases. The CDR3 is made up of 15 amino acids. CDR3 in DNA: TGTGCCAGCAGTGAAGACACCTTCGTTGGGCAGCCCCAGCATTTT. It yields the protein CASSEDTFVGQPQHF.

Note on this clone: Relative to the germline gene, one junction end is altered; a read error may explain this. The chain carries TRBV7-7 and TRBJ2-7, with 13 bases fitting TRBD2. This CDR3 spans 15 amino acids. Looked up from germline, CDR1 is SSHAT and CDR2 is FNYEAQ (reference sequence). CDR3 nucleotides: TGTGCTAGCAGCTTAGGGACTAGCGGGAACTACGAGCAGTACTTC. It translates to CASSLGTSGNYEQYF.

In the case of this clone: In the same sample, other DNA sequences code for this CDR3. This chain connects TRBV29-1 to TRBJ2-3, with D perhaps matching TRBD2 (5 bases). The CDR3 covers 12 residues. V was shortened by 4 bases and J by 1 base, with 6 bases between the two germline ends. Germline V gene sequence: CDR1 SQVTM, CDR2 ANQGSEA. CDR3 residues: CSVGRGTDTQYF. The CDR3 coding sequence is TGCAGCGTTGGGCGGGGCACAGATACGCAGTATTTT.

About this clone itself: A junction boundary mismatches the germline segment, possibly from a read error. Other DNA variants within this sample encode the same CDR3. V gene TRBV5-6 combines with J gene TRBJ1-2; 8 bases align to TRBD1. CDR1 and CDR2 (germline): SGHDT, YYEEEE. The CDR3 consists of 17 residues. The CDR3 reads CASSWGAVIQGANGYTF. The DNA of the CDR3 is TGTGCCAGTAGCTGGGGTGCCGTAATCCAGGGGGCTAATGGCTACACCTTC.

The chain has TRBV19 and TRBJ1-2; a weak D match, TRBD1 (5 bases). The CDR3 runs 15 residues. The V and J ends lost 4 bases and 3 bases respectively, with 15 bases between them. CDR1 and CDR2 (germline): LNHDA, SQIVND (reference sequence). DNA for the CDR3: TGTGCCAGTAGTACCTCTGGGGGTAGTGACTATGGCTACACCTTC. Translated: CASSTSGGSDYGYTF.

The count of this clone is one. The chain carries TRBV9 and TRBJ2-3; possible D gene TRBD1, 6 bases. The germline V gene has CDR1 SGDLS and CDR2 YYNGEE. V shed 2 bases and J shed 4 bases, with 14 bases lying between them. This CDR3 region has 15 residues. CDR3 sequence (DNA): TGTGCCAGCAGCGTGGGGCAGGGGACCGCAGATACGCAGTATTTT. Protein: CASSVGQGTADTQYF.

The chain is built from TRBV10-3 and TRBJ2-5; 10 nucleotides align to TRBD2. CDR3 size: 14 residues. J gave up 3 bases and V 3 bases, and 1 base lay outside the gene matches. Germline CDR1 and CDR2: ENHRY and SYGVKD. The CDR3 DNA reads TGTGCCATCAGTGACCTAGCGGGAGAAGAGACCCAGTACTTC. Its translation is CAISDLAGEETQYF.

The chain combines TRBV6-1 with TRBJ2-7; D unclear. V was cut by 1 base and J by 1 base, with 8 bases left in between. This CDR3 has 14 residues. The germline V gene encodes CDR1 MNHNS and CDR2 SASEGT. DNA for the CDR3: TGTGCCAGCAGTGAAGTCGGGTTGTCCTACGAGCAGTACTTC. Its protein is CASSEVGLSYEQYF.

J is TRBJ2-1 and V is TRBV11-3; TRBD2 is a possible D gene (6 bases). This CDR3 is built from 16 residues. Trimming cost V 5 bases and J 0 bases, with 14 bases left between them. The germline V gene has CDR1 SGHNT and CDR2 YENEEA. The chain's CDR3 is CASSGLADHSYNEQFF. As DNA, the CDR3 is TGTGCCAGCAGCGGTTTAGCGGACCACTCCTACAATGAGCAGTTCTTC.

The chain joins TRBV6-5 to TRBJ1-2; 7 nucleotides agree with TRBD1. This CDR3 region has 13 residues. Germline-derived CDR1 and CDR2 are MNHEY and SVGAGI. V was pared by 3 bases and J by 7 bases, with 5 bases of the junction left unmatched. The CDR3 DNA follows: TGTGCCAGCAGTTATGCAGGGGGGAGTGGCTACACCTTC. Translated: CASSYAGGSGYTF.

V and J are TRBV29-1 and TRBJ2-2; D is undetermined. This CDR3 is 14 amino acids long. Germline-derived CDR1 and CDR2 are SQVTM and ANQGSEA. V lost 4 bases and J 2 bases, leaving 11 bases between the germline ends. The CDR3 DNA follows: TGCAGCGTTGTGGTTTGGAAAAACACCGGGGAGCTGTTTTTT. It yields the protein CSVVVWKNTGELFF.

This clone occurred once. The V call is TRBV11-2, the J call TRBJ2-2; 7 bases line up with TRBD1. Germline assignment: CDR1 SGHAT and CDR2 FQNNGV. The CDR3 extends over 14 amino acids. With 5 bases clipped from V and 9 bases from J, the junction kept 9 bases outside the gene matches. The CDR3 region is CASSPRQGIRELFF. DNA for the CDR3: TGTGCCAGCAGCCCCAGACAGGGTATAAGGGAGCTGTTTTTT.

Here the CDR3 reads CASSLELSYNEQFF. CDR3 bases: TGTGCCAGCAGCTTAGAACTTTCCTACAATGAGCAGTTCTTC. The chain couples TRBV11-2 to TRBJ2-1, with no clear D. Trimming removed 0 bases at V and 1 base at J, with 4 bases between. Germline V lookup: CDR1 SGHAT, CDR2 FQNNGV. The CDR3 extends over 14 amino acids.